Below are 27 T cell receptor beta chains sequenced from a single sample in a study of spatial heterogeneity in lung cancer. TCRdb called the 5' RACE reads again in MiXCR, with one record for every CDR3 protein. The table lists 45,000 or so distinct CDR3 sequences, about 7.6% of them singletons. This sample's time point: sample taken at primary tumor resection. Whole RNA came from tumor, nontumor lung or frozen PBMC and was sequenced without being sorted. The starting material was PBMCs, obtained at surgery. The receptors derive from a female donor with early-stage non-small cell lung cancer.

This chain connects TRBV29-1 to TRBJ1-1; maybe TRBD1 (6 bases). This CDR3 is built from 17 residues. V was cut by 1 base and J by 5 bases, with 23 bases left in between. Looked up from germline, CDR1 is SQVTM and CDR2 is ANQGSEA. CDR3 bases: TGCAGCGTTGAAGGATTTCAGGGGTGGCGGCGGGGTACTGAAGCTTTCTTT. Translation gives CSVEGFQGWRRGTEAFF. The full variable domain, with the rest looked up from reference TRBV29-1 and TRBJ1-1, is SAVISQKPSRDICQRGTSLTIQCQVDSQVTMMFWYRQQPGQSLTLIATANQGSEATYESGFVIDKFPISRPNLTFSTLTVSNMSPEDSSIYLCSVEGFQGWRRGTEAFFGQGTRLTVV.

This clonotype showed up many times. The CDR3 DNA reads TGCGCCAGCAGCTTGCCGGGGGGCCAGAACACCGGGGAGCTGTTTTTT. This gives the protein CASSLPGGQNTGELFF. The chain uses TRBV5-1 and TRBJ2-2; a weak D match, TRBD2 (7 bases). Germline CDR1 reads SGHRS; CDR2 reads YFSETQ. There are 16 residues in the CDR3. V shed 1 base and J shed 1 base, with 11 bases lying between them.

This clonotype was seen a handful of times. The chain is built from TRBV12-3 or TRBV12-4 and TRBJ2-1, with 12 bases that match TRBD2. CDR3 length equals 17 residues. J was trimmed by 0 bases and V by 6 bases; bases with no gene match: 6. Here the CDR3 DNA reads TGTGCCAGCAGCCCTACTAGCGGGGGGACCTCCTACAATGAGCAGTTCTTC. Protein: CASSPTSGGTSYNEQFF.

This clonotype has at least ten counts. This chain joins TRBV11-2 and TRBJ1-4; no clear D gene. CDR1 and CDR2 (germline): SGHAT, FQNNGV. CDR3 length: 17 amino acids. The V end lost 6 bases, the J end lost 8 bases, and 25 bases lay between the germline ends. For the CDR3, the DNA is TGTGCCAGCAGACCGGATACTTTAGGACTAAGTAGGGAAAAACTGTTTTTT. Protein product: CASRPDTLGLSREKLFF. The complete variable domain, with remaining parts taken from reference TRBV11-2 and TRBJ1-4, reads EAGVAQSPRYKIIEKRQSVAFWCNPISGHATLYWYQQILGQGPKLLIQFQNNGVVDDSQLPKDRFSAERLKGVDSTLKIQPAKLEDSAVYLCASRPDTLGLSREKLFFGSGTQLSVL.

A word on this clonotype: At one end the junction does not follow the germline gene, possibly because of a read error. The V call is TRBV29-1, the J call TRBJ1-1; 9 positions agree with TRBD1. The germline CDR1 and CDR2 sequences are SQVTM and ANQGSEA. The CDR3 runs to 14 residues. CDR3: CSVKKQGAGTEALF. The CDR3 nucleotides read TGCAGCGTGAAAAAACAGGGGGCTGGCACTGAAGCTCTCTTT.

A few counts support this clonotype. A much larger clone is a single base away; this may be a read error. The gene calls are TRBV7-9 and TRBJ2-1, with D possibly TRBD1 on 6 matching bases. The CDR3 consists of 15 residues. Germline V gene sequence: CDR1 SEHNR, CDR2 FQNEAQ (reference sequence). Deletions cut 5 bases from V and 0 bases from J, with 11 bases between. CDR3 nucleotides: TGTGCCAGCAGCGCTGGACAGAGCTCCTACAATGAGCAGTTCTTC. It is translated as CASSAGQSSYNEQFF.

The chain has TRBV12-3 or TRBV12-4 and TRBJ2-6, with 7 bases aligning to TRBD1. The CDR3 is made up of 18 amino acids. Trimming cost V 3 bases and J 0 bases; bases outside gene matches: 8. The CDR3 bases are TGTGCCAGCAGTTTGATACAGGGGAAGCTCTCTGGGGCCAACGTCCTGACTTTC. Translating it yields CASSLIQGKLSGANVLTF.

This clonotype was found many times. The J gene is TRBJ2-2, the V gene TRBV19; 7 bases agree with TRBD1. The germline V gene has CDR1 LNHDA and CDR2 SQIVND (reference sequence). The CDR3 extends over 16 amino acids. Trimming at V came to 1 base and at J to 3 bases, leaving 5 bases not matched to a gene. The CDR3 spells CASSIVGQADTGELFF. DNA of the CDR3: TGTGCCAGTAGTATAGTAGGACAGGCGGACACCGGGGAGCTGTTTTTT.

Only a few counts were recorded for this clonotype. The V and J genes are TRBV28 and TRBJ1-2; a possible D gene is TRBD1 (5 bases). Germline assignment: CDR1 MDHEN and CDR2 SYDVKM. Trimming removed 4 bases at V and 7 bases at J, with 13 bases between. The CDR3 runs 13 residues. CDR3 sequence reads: CASSSGPLGGYTF. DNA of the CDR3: TGTGCCAGCAGTTCAGGGCCCCTTGGTGGCTACACCTTC.

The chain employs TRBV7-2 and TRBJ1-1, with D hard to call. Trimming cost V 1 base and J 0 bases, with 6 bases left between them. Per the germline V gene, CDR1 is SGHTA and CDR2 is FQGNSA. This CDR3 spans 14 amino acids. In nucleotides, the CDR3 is TGTGCCAGCAGCTTAGGGAGCCTGAACACTGAAGCTTTCTTT. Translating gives CASSLGSLNTEAFF.

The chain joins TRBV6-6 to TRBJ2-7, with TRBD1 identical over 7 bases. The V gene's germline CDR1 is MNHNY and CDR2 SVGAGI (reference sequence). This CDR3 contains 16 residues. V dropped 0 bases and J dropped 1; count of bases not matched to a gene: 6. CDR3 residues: CASSYSFRDRSYEQYF. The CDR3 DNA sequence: TGTGCCAGCAGTTACTCCTTCCGGGACAGATCCTACGAGCAGTACTTC.

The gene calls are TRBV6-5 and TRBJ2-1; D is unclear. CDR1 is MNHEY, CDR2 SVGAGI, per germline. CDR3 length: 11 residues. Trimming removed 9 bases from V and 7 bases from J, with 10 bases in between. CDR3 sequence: CASRRLNEQFF. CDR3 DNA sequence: TGTGCCAGTCGCCGCCTTAATGAGCAGTTCTTC.

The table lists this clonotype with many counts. Here the CDR3 reads CATGQGLNTEAFF. The DNA of the CDR3 is TGTGCCACGGGACAGGGGCTGAACACTGAAGCTTTCTTT. The genes are TRBV11-2 and TRBJ1-1, with TRBD1 matching over 10 bases. The J segment lost 0 bases and the V segment lost 10 bases, leaving 2 bases of the junction unmatched. Germline V CDR1 and CDR2: SGHAT, FQNNGV. This CDR3 is 13 amino acids long.

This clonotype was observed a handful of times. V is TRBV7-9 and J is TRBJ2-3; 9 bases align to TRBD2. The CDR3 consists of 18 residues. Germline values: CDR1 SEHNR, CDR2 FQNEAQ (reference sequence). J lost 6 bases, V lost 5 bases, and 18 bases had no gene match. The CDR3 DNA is TGTGCCAGCAGCCCGACGTTGGGGGGGGCTAGCGGGGCTGATACGCAGTATTTT. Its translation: CASSPTLGGASGADTQYF.

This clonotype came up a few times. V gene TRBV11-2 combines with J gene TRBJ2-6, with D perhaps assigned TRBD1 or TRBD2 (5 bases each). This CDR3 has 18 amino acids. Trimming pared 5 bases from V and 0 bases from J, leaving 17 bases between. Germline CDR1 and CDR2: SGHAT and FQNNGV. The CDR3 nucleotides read TGTGCCAGCAGCGAAGGTAGGGGACGGCGCTCTGGGGCCAACGTCCTGACTTTC. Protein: CASSEGRGRRSGANVLTF.

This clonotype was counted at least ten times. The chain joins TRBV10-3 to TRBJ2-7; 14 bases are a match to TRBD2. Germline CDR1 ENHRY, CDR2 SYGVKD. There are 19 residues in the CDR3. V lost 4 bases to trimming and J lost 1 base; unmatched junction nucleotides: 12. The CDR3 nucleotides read TGTGCCATCAGTGGCGGTAATGGACTAGCGGGGGGACAATCCTACGAGCAGTACTTC. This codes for CAISGGNGLAGGQSYEQYF.

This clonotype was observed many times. This CDR3 is CASSVSGAGELFF. In DNA, the CDR3 is TGTGCCAGCAGCGTCTCAGGGGCCGGGGAGCTGTTTTTT. The chain carries TRBV9 and TRBJ2-2; a weak D match, TRBD1 (6 bases). V was clipped by 2 bases and J by 6 bases, with 8 bases between them. Germline V gene data show CDR1 as SGDLS and CDR2 as YYNGEE. CDR3 size: 13 residues. The full variable domain, in which reference TRBV9 and TRBJ2-2 provide the parts outside the CDR3, is DSGVTQTPKHLITATGQRVTLRCSPRSGDLSVYWYQQSLDQGLQFLIQYYNGEERAKGNILERFSAQQFPDLHSELNLSSLELGDSALYFCASSVSGAGELFFGEGSRLTVL.

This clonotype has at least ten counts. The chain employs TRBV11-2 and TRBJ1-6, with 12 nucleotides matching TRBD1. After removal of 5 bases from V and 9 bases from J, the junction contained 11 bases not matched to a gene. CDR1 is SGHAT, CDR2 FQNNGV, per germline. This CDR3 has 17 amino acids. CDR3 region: CASSPVGGTGGRSPLHF. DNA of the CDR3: TGTGCCAGCAGCCCAGTAGGGGGGACAGGGGGCCGTTCACCCCTCCACTTT.

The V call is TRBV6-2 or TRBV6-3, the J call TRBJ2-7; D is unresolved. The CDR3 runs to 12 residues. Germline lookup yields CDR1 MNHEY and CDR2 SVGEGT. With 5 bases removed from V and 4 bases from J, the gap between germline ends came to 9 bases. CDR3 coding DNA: TGTGCCAGCAGTCCCTCCGGATACGAGCAGTACTTC. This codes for CASSPSGYEQYF.

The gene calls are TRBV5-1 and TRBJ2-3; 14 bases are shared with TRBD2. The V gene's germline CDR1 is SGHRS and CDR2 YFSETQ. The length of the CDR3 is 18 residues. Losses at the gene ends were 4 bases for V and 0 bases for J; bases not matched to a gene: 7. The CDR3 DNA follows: TGCGCCAGCAGCACAGGACTAGCGGGGGGCCAGAGCACAGATACGCAGTATTTT. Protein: CASSTGLAGGQSTDTQYF.

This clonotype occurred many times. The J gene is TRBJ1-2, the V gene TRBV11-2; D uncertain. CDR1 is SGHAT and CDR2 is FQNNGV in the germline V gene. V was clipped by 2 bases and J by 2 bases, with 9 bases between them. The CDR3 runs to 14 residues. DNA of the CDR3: TGTGCCAGCAGCTTATACCGCACGAACTATGGCTACACCTTC. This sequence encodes CASSLYRTNYGYTF. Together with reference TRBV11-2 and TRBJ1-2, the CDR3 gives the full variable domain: EAGVAQSPRYKIIEKRQSVAFWCNPISGHATLYWYQQILGQGPKLLIQFQNNGVVDDSQLPKDRFSAERLKGVDSTLKIQPAKLEDSAVYLCASSLYRTNYGYTFGSGTRLTVV.

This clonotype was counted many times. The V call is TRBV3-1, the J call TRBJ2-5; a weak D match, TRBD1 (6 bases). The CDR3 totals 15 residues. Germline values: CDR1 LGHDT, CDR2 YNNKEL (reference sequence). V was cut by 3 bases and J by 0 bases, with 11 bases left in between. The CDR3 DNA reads TGTGCCAGCAGCCACCCCGACAGGAACCAAGAGACCCAGTACTTC. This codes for CASSHPDRNQETQYF.

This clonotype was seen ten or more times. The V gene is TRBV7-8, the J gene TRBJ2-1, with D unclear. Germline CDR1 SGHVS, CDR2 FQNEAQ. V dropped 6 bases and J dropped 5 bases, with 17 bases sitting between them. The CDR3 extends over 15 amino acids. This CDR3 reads CASSPTRLAHNEQFF. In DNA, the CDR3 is TGTGCCAGCAGTCCGACACGGCTGGCACACAATGAGCAGTTCTTC. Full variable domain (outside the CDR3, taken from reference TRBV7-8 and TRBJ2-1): GAGVSQSPRYKVAKRGQDVALRCDPISGHVSLFWYQQALGQGPEFLTYFQNEAQLDKSGLPSDRFFAERPEGSVSTLKIQRTQQEDSAVYLCASSPTRLAHNEQFFGPGTRLTVL.

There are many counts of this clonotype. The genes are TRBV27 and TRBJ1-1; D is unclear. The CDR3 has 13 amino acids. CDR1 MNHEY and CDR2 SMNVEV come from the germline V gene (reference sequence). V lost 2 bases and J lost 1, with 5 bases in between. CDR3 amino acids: CASSLSRNTEAFF. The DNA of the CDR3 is TGTGCCAGCAGTTTAAGTCGGAACACTGAAGCTTTCTTT.

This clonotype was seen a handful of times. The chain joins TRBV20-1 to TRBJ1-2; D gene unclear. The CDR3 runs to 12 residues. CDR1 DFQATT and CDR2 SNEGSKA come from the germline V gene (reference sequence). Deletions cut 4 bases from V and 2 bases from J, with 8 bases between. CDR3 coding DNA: TGCAGTGCTACCATGCTAAACTATGGCTACACCTTC. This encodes CSATMLNYGYTF.

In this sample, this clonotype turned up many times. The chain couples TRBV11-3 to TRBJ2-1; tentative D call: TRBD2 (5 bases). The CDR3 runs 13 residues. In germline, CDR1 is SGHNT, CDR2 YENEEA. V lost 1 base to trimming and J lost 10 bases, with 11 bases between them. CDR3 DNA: TGTGCCAGCAGCTTAGGTCTACGGGGAGAGCAGTTCTTC. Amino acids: CASSLGLRGEQFF.

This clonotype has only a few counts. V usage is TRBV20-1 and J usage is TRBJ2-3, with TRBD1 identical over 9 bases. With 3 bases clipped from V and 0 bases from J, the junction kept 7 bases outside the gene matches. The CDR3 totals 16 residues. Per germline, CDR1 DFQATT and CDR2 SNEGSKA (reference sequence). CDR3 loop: CSASYRDRASTDTQYF. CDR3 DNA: TGCAGTGCTAGCTACCGGGACAGGGCAAGCACAGATACGCAGTATTTT.